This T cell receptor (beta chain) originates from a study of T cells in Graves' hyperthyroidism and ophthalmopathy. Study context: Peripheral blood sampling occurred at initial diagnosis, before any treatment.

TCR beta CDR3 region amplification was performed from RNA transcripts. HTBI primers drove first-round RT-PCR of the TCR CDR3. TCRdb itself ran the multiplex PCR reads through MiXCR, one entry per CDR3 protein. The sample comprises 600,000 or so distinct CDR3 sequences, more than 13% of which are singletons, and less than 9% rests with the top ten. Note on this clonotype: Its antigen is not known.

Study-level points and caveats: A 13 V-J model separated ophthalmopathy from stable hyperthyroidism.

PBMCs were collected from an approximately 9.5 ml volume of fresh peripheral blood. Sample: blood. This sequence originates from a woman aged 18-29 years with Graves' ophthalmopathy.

CDR3 coding DNA: TGTGCCAGCAGCTTCCCAGGAGGAAGGTACAATGAGCAGTTCTTC. Encoded protein: CASSFPGGRYNEQFF. The chain uses TRBV7-6 and TRBJ2-1, with D maybe TRBD2 (5 bases). The length of the CDR3 is 15 residues. Trimming took off 3 bases at V and 4 bases at J, with 13 bases between the two ends. Germline values: CDR1 SGHVS, CDR2 FNYEAQ.